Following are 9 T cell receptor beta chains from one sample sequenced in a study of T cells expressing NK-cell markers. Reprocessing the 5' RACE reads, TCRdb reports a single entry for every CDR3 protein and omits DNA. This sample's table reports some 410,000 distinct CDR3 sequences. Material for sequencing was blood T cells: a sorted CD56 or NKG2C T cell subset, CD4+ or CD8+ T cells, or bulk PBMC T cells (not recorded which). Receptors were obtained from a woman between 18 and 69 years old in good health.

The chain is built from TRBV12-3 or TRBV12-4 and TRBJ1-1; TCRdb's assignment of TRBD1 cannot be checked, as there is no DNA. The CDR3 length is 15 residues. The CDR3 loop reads CASSEQGRVGTEAFF.

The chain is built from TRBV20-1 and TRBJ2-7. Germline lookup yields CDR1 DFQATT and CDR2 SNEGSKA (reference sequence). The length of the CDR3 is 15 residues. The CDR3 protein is CSATALSSASYEQYF.

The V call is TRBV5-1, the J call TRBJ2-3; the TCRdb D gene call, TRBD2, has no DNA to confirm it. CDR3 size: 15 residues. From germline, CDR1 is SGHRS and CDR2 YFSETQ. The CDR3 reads CASSLADGSVDTQYF.

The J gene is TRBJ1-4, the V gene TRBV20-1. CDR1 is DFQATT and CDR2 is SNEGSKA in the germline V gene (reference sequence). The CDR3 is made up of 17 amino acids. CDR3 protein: CSAKVFSLGGRNEKLFF.

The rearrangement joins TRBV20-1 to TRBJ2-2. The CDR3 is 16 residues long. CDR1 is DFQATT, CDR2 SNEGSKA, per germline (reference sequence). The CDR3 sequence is CSARDLGRANTGELFF.

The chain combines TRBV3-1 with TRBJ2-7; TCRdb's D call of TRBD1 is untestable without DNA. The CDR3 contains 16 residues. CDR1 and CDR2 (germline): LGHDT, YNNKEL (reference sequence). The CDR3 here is CASSQVGTGVPYEQYF.

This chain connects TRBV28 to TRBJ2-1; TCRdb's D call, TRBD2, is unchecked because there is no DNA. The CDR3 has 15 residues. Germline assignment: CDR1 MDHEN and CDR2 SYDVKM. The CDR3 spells CASSLEAAGGPEQFF.

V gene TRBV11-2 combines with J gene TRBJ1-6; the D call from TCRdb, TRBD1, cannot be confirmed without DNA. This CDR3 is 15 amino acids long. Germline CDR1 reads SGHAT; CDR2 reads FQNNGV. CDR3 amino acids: CASSPQGTDNSPLHF.

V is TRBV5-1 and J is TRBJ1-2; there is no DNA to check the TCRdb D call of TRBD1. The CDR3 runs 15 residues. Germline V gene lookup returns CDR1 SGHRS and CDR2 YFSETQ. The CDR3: CASSVGREGGYGYTF.